This TCR beta chain derives from a study of control samples from healthy donors and cancer patients. The V gene's germline CDR1 is SGHRS and CDR2 YFSETQ. The CDR3 is 13 amino acids. The V gene lost 4 bases and the J gene lost 4 bases, with 11 bases spanning the gap. Here immunoSEQ multiplex PCR was the method, and the copy in TCRdb shows in-frame clones only, minus some. Here the sample spans approximately 52,000 clones, roughly 88% being singletons. The receptor comes from a man aged 50-59 years in good health. The material sequenced was blood. V is TRBV5-1 and J is TRBJ1-1; the D is unclear. The CDR3 DNA is TGCGCCAGCAGCCGGACGTTAACCACTGAAGCTTTCTTT. This codes for CASSRTLTTEAFF.